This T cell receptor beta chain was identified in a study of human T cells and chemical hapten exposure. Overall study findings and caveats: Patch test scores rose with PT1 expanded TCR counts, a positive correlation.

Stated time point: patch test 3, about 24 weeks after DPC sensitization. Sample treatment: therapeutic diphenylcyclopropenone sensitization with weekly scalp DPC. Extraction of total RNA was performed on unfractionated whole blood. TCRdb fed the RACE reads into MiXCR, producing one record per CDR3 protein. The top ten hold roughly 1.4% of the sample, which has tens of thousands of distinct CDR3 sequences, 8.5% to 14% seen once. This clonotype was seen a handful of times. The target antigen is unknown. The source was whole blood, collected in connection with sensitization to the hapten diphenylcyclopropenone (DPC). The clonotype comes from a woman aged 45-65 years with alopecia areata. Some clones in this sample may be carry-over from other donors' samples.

The CDR3 reads CASDKGRTSNQPQHF. For the CDR3, the DNA is TGTGCCAGCGATAAGGGACGAACTTCCAATCAGCCCCAGCATTTT. This chain uses TRBV2 with TRBJ1-5; D possibly corresponds to TRBD1 (5 bases). The CDR3 runs to 15 residues. Germline V lookup: CDR1 SNHLY, CDR2 FYNNEI. Trimming shortened V by 8 bases and J by 3 bases, and 17 bases separated the two germline ends.